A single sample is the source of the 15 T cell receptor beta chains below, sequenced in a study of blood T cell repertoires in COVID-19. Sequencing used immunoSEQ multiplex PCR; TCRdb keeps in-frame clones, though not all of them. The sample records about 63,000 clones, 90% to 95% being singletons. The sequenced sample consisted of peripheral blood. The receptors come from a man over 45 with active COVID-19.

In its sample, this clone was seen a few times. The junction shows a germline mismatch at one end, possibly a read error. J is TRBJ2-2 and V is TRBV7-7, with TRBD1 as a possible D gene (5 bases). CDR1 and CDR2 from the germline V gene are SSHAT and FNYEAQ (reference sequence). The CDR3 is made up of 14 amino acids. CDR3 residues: CASSTGTGAGELFF. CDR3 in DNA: TGTGCTAGCAGCACCGGCACAGGCGCCGGGGAGCTGTTTTTT.

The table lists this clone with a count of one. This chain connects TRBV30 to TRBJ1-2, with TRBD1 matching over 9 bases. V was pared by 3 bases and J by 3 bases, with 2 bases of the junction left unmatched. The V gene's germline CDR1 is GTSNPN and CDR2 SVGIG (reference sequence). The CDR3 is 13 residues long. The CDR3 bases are TGTGCCTGGAGCCGGACAGGGGACTATGGCTACACCTTC. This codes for CAWSRTGDYGYTF.

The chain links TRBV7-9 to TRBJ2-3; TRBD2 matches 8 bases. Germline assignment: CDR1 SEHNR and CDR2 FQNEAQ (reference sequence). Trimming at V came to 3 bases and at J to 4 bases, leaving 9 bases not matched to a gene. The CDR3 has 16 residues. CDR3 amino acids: CASSFGGGRSADTQYF. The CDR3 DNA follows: TGTGCCAGCAGCTTCGGCGGGGGGCGGTCGGCAGATACGCAGTATTTT.

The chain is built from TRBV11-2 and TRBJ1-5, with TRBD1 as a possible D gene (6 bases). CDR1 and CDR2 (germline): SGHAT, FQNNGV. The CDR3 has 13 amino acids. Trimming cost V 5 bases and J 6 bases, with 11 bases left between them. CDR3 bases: TGTGCCAGCAGCCAAGGACAGTCTCAGCCCCAGCATTTT. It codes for CASSQGQSQPQHF.

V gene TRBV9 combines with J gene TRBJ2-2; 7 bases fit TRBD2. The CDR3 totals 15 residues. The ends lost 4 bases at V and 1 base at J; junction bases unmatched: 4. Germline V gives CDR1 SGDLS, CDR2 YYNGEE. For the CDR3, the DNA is TGTGCCAGCAGCCCACGGGGGGAGAACACCGGGGAGCTGTTTTTT. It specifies CASSPRGENTGELFF.

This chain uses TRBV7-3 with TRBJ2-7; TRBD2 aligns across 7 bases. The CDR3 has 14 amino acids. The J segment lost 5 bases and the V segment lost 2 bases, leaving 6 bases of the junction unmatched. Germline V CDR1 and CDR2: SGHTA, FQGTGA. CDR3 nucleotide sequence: TGTGCCAGCAGCTTATTCAGCGGGATTAACGAGCAGTACTTC. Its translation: CASSLFSGINEQYF.

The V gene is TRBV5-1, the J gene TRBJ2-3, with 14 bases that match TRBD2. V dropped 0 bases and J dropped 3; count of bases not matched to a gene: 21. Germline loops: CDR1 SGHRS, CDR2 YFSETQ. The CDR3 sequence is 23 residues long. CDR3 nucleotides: TGCGCCAGCAGCTTGGACCCGAGAAGGGGGGAGACTAGCGGGAGGGCCGGTACAGATACGCAGTATTTT. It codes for CASSLDPRRGETSGRAGTDTQYF.

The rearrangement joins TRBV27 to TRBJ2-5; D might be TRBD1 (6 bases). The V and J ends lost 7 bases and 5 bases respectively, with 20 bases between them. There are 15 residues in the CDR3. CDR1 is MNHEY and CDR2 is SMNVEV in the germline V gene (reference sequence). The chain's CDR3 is CASTSLSTGRETQYF. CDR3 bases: TGTGCCAGCACCTCCCTATCAACAGGGCGGGAGACCCAGTACTTC.

The DNA for the CDR3 is TGTGCCAGCACGCCAGAGATCAGGGGCTATGGCTACACCTTC. Protein sequence: CASTPEIRGYGYTF. The chain links TRBV18 to TRBJ1-2; D is perhaps TRBD1 (6 bases). Per the germline V gene, CDR1 is KGHSH and CDR2 is LQKENI. V lost 8 bases to trimming and J lost 4 bases, with 17 bases between them. The CDR3 has 14 residues. The variable domain in full, completed from reference TRBV18 and TRBJ1-2, reads NAGVMQNPRHLVRRRGQEARLRCSPMKGHSHVYWYRQLPEEGLKFMVYLQKENIIDESGMPKERFSAEFPKEGPSILRIQQVVRGDSAAYFCASTPEIRGYGYTFGSGTRLTVV.

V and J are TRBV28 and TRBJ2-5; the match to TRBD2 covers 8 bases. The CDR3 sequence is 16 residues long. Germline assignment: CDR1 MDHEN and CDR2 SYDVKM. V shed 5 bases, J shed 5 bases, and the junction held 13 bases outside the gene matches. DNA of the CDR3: TGTGCCAGCAGTCCAGGGATCCCTCCGGGAGGGGAGACCCAGTACTTC. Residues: CASSPGIPPGGETQYF.

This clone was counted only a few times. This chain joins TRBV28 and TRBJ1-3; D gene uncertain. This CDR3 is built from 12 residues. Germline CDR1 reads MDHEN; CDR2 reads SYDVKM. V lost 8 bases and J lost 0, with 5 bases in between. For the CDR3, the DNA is TGTGCCAGCGCCAGCTCTGGAAACACCATATATTTT. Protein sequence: CASASSGNTIYF.

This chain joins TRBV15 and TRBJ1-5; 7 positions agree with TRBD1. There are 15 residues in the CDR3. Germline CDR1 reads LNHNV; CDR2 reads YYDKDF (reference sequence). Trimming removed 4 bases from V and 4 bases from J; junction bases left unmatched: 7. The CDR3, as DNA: TGTGCCACCAGCATTGACAGGGTTTCGAATCAGCCCCAGCATTTT. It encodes CATSIDRVSNQPQHF.

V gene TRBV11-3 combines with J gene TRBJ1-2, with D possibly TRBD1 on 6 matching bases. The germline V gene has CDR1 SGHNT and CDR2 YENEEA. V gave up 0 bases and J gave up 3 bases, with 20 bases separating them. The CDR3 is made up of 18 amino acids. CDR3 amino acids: CASSLEYILGRGDYGYTF. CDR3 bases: TGTGCCAGCAGCTTAGAATATATTCTCGGCAGGGGTGACTATGGCTACACCTTC.

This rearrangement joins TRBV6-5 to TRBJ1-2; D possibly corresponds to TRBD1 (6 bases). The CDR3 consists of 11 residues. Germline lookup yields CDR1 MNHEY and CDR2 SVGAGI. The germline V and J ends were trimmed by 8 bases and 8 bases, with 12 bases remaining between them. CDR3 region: CASGRGNGYTF. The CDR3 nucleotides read TGTGCCAGCGGCAGGGGTAACGGCTACACCTTC.

The CDR3 region is CASSPGTGGSYNEQFF. The CDR3 bases are TGTGCCAGCAGCCCCGGGACAGGGGGCTCCTACAATGAGCAGTTCTTC. The chain uses TRBV28 and TRBJ2-1; 11 positions agree with TRBD1. The CDR3 spans 16 residues. Per the germline V gene, CDR1 is MDHEN and CDR2 is SYDVKM. The V segment lost 6 bases and the J segment 0 bases; nucleotides outside the gene matches: 4.